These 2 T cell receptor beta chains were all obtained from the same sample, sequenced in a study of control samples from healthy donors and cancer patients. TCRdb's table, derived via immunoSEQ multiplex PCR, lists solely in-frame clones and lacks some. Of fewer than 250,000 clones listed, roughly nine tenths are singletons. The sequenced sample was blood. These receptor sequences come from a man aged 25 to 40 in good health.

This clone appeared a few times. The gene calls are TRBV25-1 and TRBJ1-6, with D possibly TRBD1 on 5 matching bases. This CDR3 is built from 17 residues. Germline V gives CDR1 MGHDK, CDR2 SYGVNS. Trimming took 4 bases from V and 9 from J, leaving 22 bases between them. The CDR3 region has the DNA TGTGCCAGCAGTGGGGACCTTGCGGTTTTACGCAGTTCACCCCTCCACTTT. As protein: CASSGDLAVLRSSPLHF.

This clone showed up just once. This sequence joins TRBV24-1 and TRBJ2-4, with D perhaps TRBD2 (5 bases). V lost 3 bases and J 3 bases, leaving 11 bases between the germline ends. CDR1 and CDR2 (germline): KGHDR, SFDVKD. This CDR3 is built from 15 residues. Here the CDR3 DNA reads TGTGCCACCAGTGATACCGGACTGGACAAAAACATTCAGTACTTC. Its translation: CATSDTGLDKNIQYF.